These 5 T cell receptor beta chains were all obtained from the same sample, sequenced in a study of T cell clonotyping in hematopoietic cell transplantation (dated by TCRdb to 2020 to 2023). Receptors were amplified or captured by the immunoSEQ multiplex PCR assay. TCRdb limited this immuneACCESS table to in-frame rearrangements with V and J called. A share of clones is missing; checked studies link under half to unresolved V genes, and the rest is unexplained. A total of more than 12,000 clones appear in this sample, about 56% of them only once. Clones ranked in the top ten supply around 9.3% of the sample. Sequenced input: PBMCs. Receptors originate from a human donor who either received an allogeneic hematopoietic cell transplant for a myeloid malignancy or was a related donor (not recorded which). Some clones in this sample may be carry-over from other donors' samples.

The chain links TRBV4-2 to TRBJ2-5; 8 bases are a match to TRBD1. Germline V gene data show CDR1 as LGHNA and CDR2 as YNFKEQ. Losses at the gene ends were 4 bases for V and 2 bases for J; bases not matched to a gene: 12. This CDR3 is built from 17 residues. The CDR3 here is CASSLFDGNRGQETQYF. CDR3 nucleotide sequence: TGTGCCAGCAGCCTTTTCGACGGGAACAGGGGGCAAGAGACCCAGTACTTC.

The chain uses TRBV30 and TRBJ1-5; D remains ambiguous. The germline CDR1 and CDR2 sequences are GTSNPN and SVGIG (reference sequence). CDR3 length: 15 amino acids. The V gene lost 0 bases and the J gene lost 2 bases, with 11 bases spanning the gap. Here the CDR3 DNA reads TGTGCCTGGAGTGTTAGATTTCGGGGCAATCAGCCCCAGCATTTT. This codes for CAWSVRFRGNQPQHF.

This clone was seen only once. The genes are TRBV27 and TRBJ2-7, with 10 bases lining up with TRBD1. V was clipped by 6 bases and J by 7 bases; unmatched bases: 9. The CDR3 sequence is 14 residues long. The germline V gene encodes CDR1 MNHEY and CDR2 SMNVEV (reference sequence). The CDR3 bases are TGTGCCAGCAGGGCGACAGGGGGCGCGGGGGAGCAGTACTTC. The encoded protein is CASRATGGAGEQYF.

This clone was observed a few times. The V and J genes are TRBV6-1 and TRBJ2-3; 11 nucleotides agree with TRBD2. CDR1 is MNHNS, CDR2 SASEGT, per germline. This CDR3 comprises 15 residues. V dropped 2 bases and J dropped 4; count of bases not matched to a gene: 2. This CDR3 is CASSELAGGSDTQYF. The CDR3 DNA reads TGTGCCAGCAGTGAACTAGCGGGAGGTTCAGATACGCAGTATTTT.

The chain links TRBV7-7 to TRBJ2-2; 7 nucleotides agree with TRBD1. V shed 5 bases, J shed 3 bases, and the junction held 6 bases outside the gene matches. The V gene's germline CDR1 is SSHAT and CDR2 FNYEAQ (reference sequence). This CDR3 is built from 15 residues. The CDR3 loop is CASSPGQSYTGELFF. CDR3 nucleotides: TGTGCCAGCAGCCCGGGACAGTCATACACCGGGGAGCTGTTTTTT.